Listed below are T cell receptor beta chains from one sample, sequenced in a study of T cell responses to AZD1222 COVID-19 vaccine. Data came from immunoSEQ multiplex PCR; TCRdb stores just in-frame clones and leaves some out. This table has about 150,000 clones, over 85% appearing once. Sequenced here: peripheral blood, sampled on day 0 of AZD1222 vaccination. Receptor source: an adult in good health. Both conserved end residues are part of each CDR3. D genes are given only for firm matches. For some rows the clone size is stated as once, few or many, or as a class when expanded; others skip it.

d_gene: TRBD1
v_gene: TRBV29-1
abundance: -
j_gene: TRBJ1-2
CDR3nt: TGCAGCGTTGCCGGGACAGTAAGCCTCTATGGCTACACCTTC
CDR3aa: CSVAGTVSLYGYTF

d_gene: -
v_gene: TRBV2
abundance: -
j_gene: TRBJ1-6
CDR3nt: TGTGCCAGCAGTGAGAGAGGGACCTATAATTCACCCCTCCACTTT
CDR3aa: CASSERGTYNSPLHF

d_gene: TRBD1
v_gene: TRBV5-6
abundance: -
j_gene: TRBJ1-2
CDR3nt: TGTGCCAGCAGCTTGCAGGGGGCGACTACTAACTATGGCTACACCTTC
CDR3aa: CASSLQGATTNYGYTF

d_gene: -
v_gene: TRBV19
abundance: -
j_gene: TRBJ1-4
CDR3nt: TGTGCCAGTAGTCTCCCCCTCGGGTTTACTGAAAAACTGTTTTTT
CDR3aa: CASSLPLGFTEKLFF

d_gene: -
v_gene: TRBV30
abundance: once
j_gene: TRBJ2-5
CDR3nt: TGTGCCTGGAGTGTTTTCCAGGCCTTCCAAGAGACCCAGTACTTC
CDR3aa: CAWSVFQAFQETQYF

d_gene: TRBD2
v_gene: TRBV6-5
abundance: -
j_gene: TRBJ2-1
CDR3nt: TGTGCCAGCGGACTAGCGGGGGACCGTAGGCAGTTCTTC
CDR3aa: CASGLAGDRRQFF

d_gene: TRBD2
v_gene: TRBV5-1
abundance: -
j_gene: TRBJ2-1
CDR3nt: TGCGCCAGCAGCTCAGCGGGAGGGCGACTCGATGAGCAGTTCTTC
CDR3aa: CASSSAGGRLDEQFF

d_gene: TRBD1
v_gene: TRBV7-9
abundance: once
j_gene: TRBJ1-2
CDR3nt: TGTGCCAGCAGCTTTCCTGGGACAGGGGGTTCCTATGGCTACACCTTC
CDR3aa: CASSFPGTGGSYGYTF

d_gene: -
v_gene: TRBV5-1
abundance: -
j_gene: TRBJ1-3
CDR3nt: TGCGCCAGCAGCTTGGATGGCGGATCTGGAAACACCATATATTTT
CDR3aa: CASSLDGGSGNTIYF

d_gene: -
v_gene: TRBV13
abundance: -
j_gene: TRBJ1-2
CDR3nt: TGTGCCAGCAGCTCCCGGACGTACTATGGCTACACCTTC
CDR3aa: CASSSRTYYGYTF

d_gene: -
v_gene: TRBV12-3/TRBV12-4
abundance: -
j_gene: TRBJ1-2
CDR3nt: TGTGCCAGCAGCCAGAAAGAGGGGTACGGCTACACCTTC
CDR3aa: CASSQKEGYGYTF